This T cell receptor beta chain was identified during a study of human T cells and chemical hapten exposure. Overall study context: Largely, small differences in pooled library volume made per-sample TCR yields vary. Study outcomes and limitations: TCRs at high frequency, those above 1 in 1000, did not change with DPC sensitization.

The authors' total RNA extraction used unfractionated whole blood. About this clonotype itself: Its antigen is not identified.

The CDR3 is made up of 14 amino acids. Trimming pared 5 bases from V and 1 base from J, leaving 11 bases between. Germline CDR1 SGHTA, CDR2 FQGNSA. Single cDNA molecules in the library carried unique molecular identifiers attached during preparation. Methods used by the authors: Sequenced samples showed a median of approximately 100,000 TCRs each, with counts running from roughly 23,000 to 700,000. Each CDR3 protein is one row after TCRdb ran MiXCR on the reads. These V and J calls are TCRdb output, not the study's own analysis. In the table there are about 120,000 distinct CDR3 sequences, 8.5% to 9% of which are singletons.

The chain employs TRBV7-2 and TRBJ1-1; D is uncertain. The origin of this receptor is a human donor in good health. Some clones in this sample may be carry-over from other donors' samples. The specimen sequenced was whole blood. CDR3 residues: CASSPSGANTEAFF. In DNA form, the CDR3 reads TGTGCCAGCAGCCCCTCAGGAGCGAACACTGAAGCTTTCTTT.